This TCR beta chain appears in the sequencing data of a study of OX40 agonist ivuxolimab in advanced cancers. TCRdb's table, derived via immunoSEQ multiplex PCR, lists solely in-frame clones and lacks some. The profile shows 20,000 to 25,000 clones, roughly 86% of them singletons. V was pared by 3 bases and J by 1 base, with 11 bases between. The CDR3 is 15 residues long. From germline, CDR1 is SGHDT and CDR2 YYEEEE. This sequence originates from an adult with an advanced solid tumor such as melanoma, head and neck, liver or kidney cancer. The chain links TRBV5-6 to TRBJ1-3; D is ambiguous. The sample consisted of CD4+ or CD8+ T cells sorted from blood, taken in a trial of the OX40 agonist ivuxolimab. The CDR3 nucleotides are TGTGCCAGCAGCTCCAGCGGATTTTCTGGAAACACCATATATTTT. Translation gives CASSSSGFSGNTIYF.